This T cell receptor beta chain is drawn from a study of blood T cell repertoires in COVID-19. Overall study context: Samples taken during acute and convalescent COVID-19 were collected in the United States, Italy and Spain.

V lost 8 bases, J lost 4 bases, and 10 bases lay in between. The CDR3 has 12 amino acids. The V gene's germline CDR1 is LNHDA and CDR2 SQIVND (reference sequence). Assay: immunoSEQ multiplex PCR; the TCRdb copy retains only in-frame clones and omits some. The sample lists roughly 480,000 clones, roughly 89% occurring once. Seattle enrolled patients during active infection and tracked them longitudinally. The TCR sequence derives from a man aged 18 to 29 with COVID-19, enrolled during active disease. The genes are TRBV19 and TRBJ2-3; D perhaps matches TRBD2 (6 bases). Sequencing was done on a sample of peripheral blood. CDR3 sequence reads: CASGGLSDTQYF. The CDR3, as DNA: TGTGCCAGTGGGGGGTTATCAGATACGCAGTATTTT.